This T cell receptor (beta chain) was sequenced in a study of cytomegalovirus exposure and HLA in healthy donors. Regarding the study as a whole: Most subjects had HLA-A and HLA-B alleles reportedly predicted accurately by TCR beta sequences.

Germline V gives CDR1 SGHTA, CDR2 FQGTGA. The CDR3 has 14 amino acids. With V trimmed by 6 bases and J by 4 bases, 6 bases remained unmatched. PCR employed 60 Vbeta and 13 Jbeta primers. Libraries were prepared by immunoSEQ multiplex PCR; TCRdb keeps only in-frame clonotypes and omits some of them. Counted here are 120,000 or so clones, 80% occurring once; the ten biggest clones make up 7.5% to 9.5%. Details on this clone: Its antigen is unidentified.

The J gene is TRBJ2-1, the V gene TRBV7-3, with TRBD2 matching 7 bases. What was sequenced was PBMCs. This TCR derives from a man aged 25-40 years in good health and CMV-seropositive. The CDR3 loop is CASRLAGGYNEQFF. CDR3 nucleotide sequence: TGTGCCAGCAGATTAGCGGGTGGTTACAATGAGCAGTTCTTC.